A single sample is the source of the 21 T cell receptor beta chains below, sequenced in a study of blood T cell repertoires in COVID-19. Libraries were prepared by immunoSEQ multiplex PCR; TCRdb keeps only in-frame clonotypes and omits some of them. The repertoire consists of a few hundred thousand clones, with roughly 90% occurring once and the leading ten covering roughly 3.2%. The sample comprised PBMCs or T cells enriched from blood (not recorded which). The receptors derive from a woman between 50 and 59 years old in a cohort exposed to, infected with or recovered from COVID-19 (not recorded which).

The chain is built from TRBV11-2 and TRBJ2-7; maybe TRBD1 (6 bases). The germline gives CDR1 SGHAT, CDR2 FQNNGV. Deletions cut 0 bases from V and 2 bases from J, with 11 bases between. CDR3 length: 15 amino acids. CDR3 region: CASSLDPTGTYEQYF. The CDR3 DNA follows: TGTGCCAGCAGCTTAGATCCAACAGGGACCTACGAGCAGTACTTC.

Only one count was recorded for this clone. The gene calls are TRBV14 and TRBJ1-2, with TRBD1 matching over 9 bases. The CDR3 length is 13 residues. Unmatched junction bases numbered 1, after V lost 4 bases and J lost 4 bases. CDR1 is SGHDN, CDR2 FVKESK, per germline. CDR3 DNA: TGTGCCAGCAGCCGACAGGGGGTCTATGGCTACACCTTC. It specifies CASSRQGVYGYTF. The full variable domain, its missing parts supplied by reference TRBV14 and TRBJ1-2, is EAGVTQFPSHSVIEKGQTVTLRCDPISGHDNLYWYRRVMGKEIKFLLHFVKESKQDESGMPNNRFLAERTGGTYSTLKVQPAELEDSGVYFCASSRQGVYGYTFGSGTRLTVV.

The chain recombines TRBV29-1 with TRBJ2-1, with 10 bases matching TRBD2. V lost 6 bases to trimming and J lost 2 bases; unmatched junction nucleotides: 4. The length of the CDR3 is 14 residues. Per germline, CDR1 SQVTM and CDR2 ANQGSEA. The DNA of the CDR3 is TGCAGCGTCGCTCTAGCGGGGGCCTACAATGAGCAGTTCTTC. This codes for CSVALAGAYNEQFF.

This clone was seen a single time. The rearrangement uses TRBV4-2 and TRBJ1-2; no clear D. CDR3 size: 12 residues. V was pared by 6 bases and J by 2 bases, with 7 bases between. Germline V gives CDR1 LGHNA, CDR2 YNFKEQ. Here the CDR3 DNA reads TGTGCCAGCAGTCCAGGCAACTATGGCTACACCTTC. Protein: CASSPGNYGYTF.

In its sample, this clone was seen once. This chain joins TRBV2 and TRBJ2-1; 12 bases line up with TRBD2. The CDR3 contains 13 residues. Per germline, CDR1 SNHLY and CDR2 FYNNEI. J lost 9 bases, V lost 5 bases, and 2 bases had no gene match. CDR3 DNA sequence: TGTGCCAGCAGTCTGGGACTAGCGGGTGAGCAGTTCTTC. Its protein product is CASSLGLAGEQFF.

The genes are TRBV4-3 and TRBJ1-1; the D gene is possibly TRBD1 (5 bases). Germline V gene sequence: CDR1 LGHNA, CDR2 YSLEER. Trimming removed 4 bases from V and 6 bases from J, with 15 bases in between. The CDR3 spans 14 residues. The CDR3 sequence is CASSLNKGMAEAFF. CDR3 coding DNA: TGCGCCAGCAGCCTTAACAAGGGGATGGCTGAAGCTTTCTTT.

The gene calls are TRBV6-1 and TRBJ2-7, with 7 bases matching TRBD2. Germline V CDR1 and CDR2: MNHNS, SASEGT. Trimming at V came to 1 base and at J to 4 bases, leaving 7 bases not matched to a gene. The CDR3 has 15 residues. The CDR3 sequence is CASSEVLAEGYEQYF. The DNA for the CDR3 is TGTGCCAGCAGTGAAGTTCTAGCGGAAGGGTACGAGCAGTACTTC.

The CDR3 DNA is TGTGCCAGCGCAGGGGGCGTTTTAGACACCACTGAAGCTTTCTTT. This sequence encodes CASAGGVLDTTEAFF. The gene calls are TRBV28 and TRBJ1-1; 8 nucleotides agree with TRBD1. J lost 4 bases, V lost 8 bases, and 12 bases had no gene match. The CDR3 has 15 residues. The germline CDR1 and CDR2 sequences are MDHEN and SYDVKM.

The chain couples TRBV30 to TRBJ2-7; TRBD1 matches 12 bases. Germline V lookup: CDR1 GTSNPN, CDR2 SVGIG (reference sequence). CDR3 length equals 15 residues. J lost 4 bases, V lost 2 bases, and 6 bases had no gene match. CDR3 nucleotide sequence: TGTGCCTGGAGTACGGGGGACAGGGGGCAGTACGAGCAGTACTTC. This codes for CAWSTGDRGQYEQYF.

Here the CDR3 DNA reads TGCAGCGTGGGACAGGGGAGCACAGATACGCAGTATTTT. Its translation is CSVGQGSTDTQYF. The chain uses TRBV29-1 and TRBJ2-3; 10 bases align to TRBD1. The CDR3 has 13 amino acids. Germline V lookup: CDR1 SQVTM, CDR2 ANQGSEA. V trimming: 6 bases; J trimming: 0 bases; junction bases outside the gene matches: 0.

The rearrangement joins TRBV27 to TRBJ1-3, with D uncertain. The V end was cut by 0 bases, the J end by 1 base, with 7 bases between. The CDR3 contains 15 residues. Germline V gene data show CDR1 as MNHEY and CDR2 as SMNVEV (reference sequence). The chain's CDR3 is CASSLSRGSGNTIYF. Written as DNA, the CDR3 is TGTGCCAGCAGTTTATCGAGAGGGTCTGGAAACACCATATATTTT.

Only one count was recorded for this clone. This rearrangement joins TRBV5-1 to TRBJ2-7; D is undetermined. Looked up from germline, CDR1 is SGHRS and CDR2 is YFSETQ. With 4 bases removed from V and 0 bases from J, the gap between germline ends came to 5 bases. This CDR3 has 12 amino acids. CDR3 region: CASSPSSYEQYF. In DNA form, the CDR3 reads TGCGCCAGCAGCCCTAGCTCCTACGAGCAGTACTTC.

The V gene is TRBV2, the J gene TRBJ1-6; D may be TRBD1 (5 bases). Germline V gene data show CDR1 as SNHLY and CDR2 as FYNNEI. The CDR3 loop spans 16 amino acids. Trimming left V 6 bases short and J 0 bases short, with 12 bases between. The CDR3 DNA reads as TGTGCCAGCAGGAACAGGATGAGCTCCTATAATTCACCCCTCCACTTT. Residues: CASRNRMSSYNSPLHF.

The chain combines TRBV10-3 with TRBJ2-1; 11 nucleotides match TRBD1. The CDR3 contains 15 residues. Losses at the gene ends were 8 bases for V and 8 bases for J; bases not matched to a gene: 11. CDR1 ENHRY and CDR2 SYGVKD come from the germline V gene. The CDR3 region has the DNA TGTGCCATCTTCGACCGGGACAGGGGGTCGGATGAGCAGTTCTTC. It specifies CAIFDRDRGSDEQFF.

The chain joins TRBV29-1 to TRBJ2-7, with a weak D call TRBD1 (5 bases). Germline loops: CDR1 SQVTM, CDR2 ANQGSEA. Trimming stripped 1 base from V and 0 bases from J, with 19 bases between. The CDR3 spans 17 residues. DNA of the CDR3: TGCAGCGTTGAAGGTTTTTCCTCGGACACGAGCTCCTACGAGCAGTACTTC. Amino acids: CSVEGFSSDTSSYEQYF.

The chain combines TRBV7-2 with TRBJ2-5; 7 nucleotides line up with TRBD2. The junction had 10 bases not matched to a gene; V was cut back by 1 base and J by 5 bases. Germline V gives CDR1 SGHTA, CDR2 FQGNSA. The CDR3 spans 16 residues. The CDR3 sequence: CASSLGDYNLFETQYF. CDR3 nucleotide sequence: TGTGCCAGCAGCTTAGGGGACTACAATTTATTTGAGACCCAGTACTTC.

V is TRBV5-4 and J is TRBJ2-3; TRBD2 agrees at 11 bases. After removal of 6 bases from V and 2 bases from J, the junction contained 5 bases not matched to a gene. Looked up from germline, CDR1 is SGHNT and CDR2 is YYREEE (reference sequence). The CDR3 runs to 15 residues. CDR3 coding DNA: TGTGCCAGCAACTTAGCGGGGGGGCCCACAGATACGCAGTATTTT. Its translation: CASNLAGGPTDTQYF.

The chain carries TRBV24-1 and TRBJ1-2; D might be TRBD1 (5 bases). Germline V gene lookup returns CDR1 KGHDR and CDR2 SFDVKD. The ends were cut back, 5 bases at V and 3 bases at J, with 12 bases in the middle. The CDR3 has 14 residues. DNA of the CDR3: TGTGCCACCAGTGGATCGACAGAAGACTATGGCTACACCTTC. This encodes CATSGSTEDYGYTF.

V gene TRBV30 combines with J gene TRBJ2-7, with 8 bases that match TRBD2. With V trimmed by 5 bases and J by 3 bases, 6 bases remained unmatched. The germline CDR1 and CDR2 sequences are GTSNPN and SVGIG (reference sequence). The CDR3 is made up of 13 amino acids. The CDR3: CAWHGGVDYEQYF. The CDR3 bases are TGTGCCTGGCACGGGGGGGTTGACTACGAGCAGTACTTC.

This rearrangement joins TRBV4-3 to TRBJ2-2; 7 bases fit TRBD1. Trimming cost V 4 bases and J 3 bases; bases outside gene matches: 2. CDR3 length: 14 amino acids. Germline CDR1 and CDR2: LGHNA and YSLEER. The CDR3 sequence is CASSLQGYTGELFF. The CDR3 DNA sequence: TGCGCCAGCAGCCTACAGGGGTACACCGGGGAGCTGTTTTTT.

This clone was detected only a few times. The chain has TRBV7-2 and TRBJ2-3, with 9 bases aligning to TRBD2. The ends lost 4 bases at V and 3 bases at J; junction bases unmatched: 2. Germline V gives CDR1 SGHTA, CDR2 FQGNSA. CDR3 size: 14 residues. The CDR3 spells CASSYLAGTDTQYF. The CDR3 nucleotides are TGTGCCAGCAGCTACCTAGCGGGGACAGATACGCAGTATTTT.